This TCR beta chain was captured in a study of T cell repertoires in cytomegalovirus infection. Study-wide context: It was the public TCR beta signatures that indicated both CMV infection and matching HLA type. Study-level findings and limits: Carriers of CMV plus the relevant HLA were identified by cumulative public TCR beta family frequency.

Concerning this clonotype: Its target is unknown.

TCRdb passed the reads through MiXCR, listing each CDR3 protein once. The top ten clones hold about an eighth of a sample with fewer than 850,000 distinct CDR3 sequences, around 29% of them seen once. V lost 6 bases to trimming and J lost 7 bases, with 18 bases between them. CDR3 length: 15 amino acids. Sequencing was performed on cultured CD8+ T cells from PBMCs, taken from culture after CMV antigen stimulation. The genes are TRBV12-3 or TRBV12-4 and TRBJ2-2; D is possibly TRBD1 or TRBD2 (6 bases each). This clonotype was sampled from a human donor in good health (CMV status not recorded). Some clones in this sample may be carry-over from other donors' samples. The CDR3 DNA reads as TGTGCCAGCAGATATGCCGGGGGCGAAGTCGGGGAGCTGTTTTTT. Protein product: CASRYAGGEVGELFF.